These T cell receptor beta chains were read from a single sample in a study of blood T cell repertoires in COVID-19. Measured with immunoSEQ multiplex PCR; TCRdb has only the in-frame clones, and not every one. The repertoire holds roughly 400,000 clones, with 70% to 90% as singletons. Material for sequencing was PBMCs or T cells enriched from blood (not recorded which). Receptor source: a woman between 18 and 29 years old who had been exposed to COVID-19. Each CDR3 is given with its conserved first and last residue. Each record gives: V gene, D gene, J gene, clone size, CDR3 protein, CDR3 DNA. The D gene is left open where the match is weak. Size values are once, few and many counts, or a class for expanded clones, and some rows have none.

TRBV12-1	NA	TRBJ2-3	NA	CASSPGTSEGTDTQYF	TGTGCCAGCAGCCCGGGGACTAGCGAGGGCACAGATACGCAGTATTTT
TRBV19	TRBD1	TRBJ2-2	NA	CASSIGQGRTGELFF	TGTGCCAGTAGTATAGGACAGGGGAGGACCGGGGAGCTGTTTTTT
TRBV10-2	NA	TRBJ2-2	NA	CATIQGSGELFF	TGCGCCACCATCCAGGGGTCCGGGGAGCTGTTTTTT
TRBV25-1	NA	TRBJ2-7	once	CASADYYEQYF	TGTGCCAGCGCCGACTACTACGAGCAGTACTTC
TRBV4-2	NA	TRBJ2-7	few	CASSQDYRAGYEQYF	TGTGCCAGCAGCCAAGATTACAGGGCCGGTTACGAGCAGTACTTC
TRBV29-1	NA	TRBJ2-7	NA	CSVEGRAYEQYF	TGCAGCGTTGAAGGGCGAGCGTACGAGCAGTACTTC
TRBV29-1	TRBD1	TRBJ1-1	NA	CSVAGQGMNTEAFF	TGCAGCGTTGCCGGACAGGGGATGAACACTGAAGCTTTCTTT
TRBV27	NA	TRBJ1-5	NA	CASSLLGQGRVSNQPQHF	TGTGCCAGCAGTTTGCTGGGGCAAGGGAGGGTTAGCAATCAGCCCCAGCATTTT
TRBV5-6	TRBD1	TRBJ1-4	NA	CASSPRDSNEKLFF	TGTGCCAGCAGCCCGCGGGACAGCAATGAAAAACTGTTTTTT
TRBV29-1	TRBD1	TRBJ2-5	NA	CSVEPGQGNQETQYF	TGCAGCGTTGAGCCCGGACAGGGGAACCAAGAGACCCAGTACTTC
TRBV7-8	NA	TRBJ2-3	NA	CASSLDGVGTQYF	TGTGCCAGCAGCTTAGACGGGGTGGGTACGCAGTATTTT
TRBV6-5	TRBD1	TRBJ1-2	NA	CASRRQGYYGYTF	TGTGCCAGCAGACGACAGGGGTACTATGGCTACACCTTC
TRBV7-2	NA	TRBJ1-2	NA	CASSLAVIGQTPYGYTF	TGTGCCAGCAGCTTAGCGGTTATAGGCCAGACTCCCTATGGCTACACCTTC
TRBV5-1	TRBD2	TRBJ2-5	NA	CASSLGGAASGETQYF	TGCGCCAGCAGCTTGGGGGGAGCGGCTAGCGGTGAGACCCAGTACTTC
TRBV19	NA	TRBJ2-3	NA	CASSAGWPDTQYF	TGTGCCAGTAGTGCGGGATGGCCCGATACGCAGTATTTT
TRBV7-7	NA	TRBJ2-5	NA	CASSYSSLETQYF	TGTGCTAGCAGCTACTCTTCCCTAGAGACCCAGTACTTC
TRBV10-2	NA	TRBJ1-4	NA	CASSDQGSTNEKLFF	TGCGCCAGCAGTGATCAGGGTTCAACTAATGAAAAACTGTTTTTT
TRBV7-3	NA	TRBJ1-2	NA	CASSSSESNYGYTF	TGTGCCAGCAGCTCCAGCGAATCCAACTATGGCTACACCTTC
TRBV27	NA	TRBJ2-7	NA	CASSSQGGLSGKQYF	TGTGCCAGCAGTTCCCAGGGGGGTCTGTCCGGGAAGCAGTACTTC
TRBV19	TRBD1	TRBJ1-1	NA	CASSIGDSNMNTEAFF	TGTGCCAGTAGTATAGGGGACAGTAACATGAACACTGAAGCTTTCTTT
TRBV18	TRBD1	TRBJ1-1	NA	CASSPQRGGPGGTEAFF	TGTGCCAGCTCACCACAGCGTGGTGGTCCAGGGGGCACTGAAGCTTTCTTT
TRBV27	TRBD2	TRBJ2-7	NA	CASSWAGSGRPHYEQYF	TGTGCCAGCAGTTGGGCCGGGAGCGGGAGGCCTCACTACGAGCAGTACTTC
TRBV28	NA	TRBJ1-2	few	CAVRSDYGYTF	TGTGCCGTTCGGTCGGACTATGGCTACACCTTC
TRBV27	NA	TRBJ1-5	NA	CASNGGEHLPTWPQHF	TGTGCCAGCAACGGGGGGGAACACCTACCAACATGGCCCCAGCATTTT
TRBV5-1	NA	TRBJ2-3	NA	CASSMGGRTDTQYF	TGCGCCAGCAGTATGGGGGGACGCACAGATACGCAGTATTTT
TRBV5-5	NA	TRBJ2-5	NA	CASSRLREPQETQYF	TGTGCCAGCAGCCGCTTAAGGGAGCCTCAAGAGACCCAGTACTTC
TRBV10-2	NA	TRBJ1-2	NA	CATSGGPGNYGYTF	TGCGCCACCTCGGGGGGCCCAGGGAACTATGGCTACACCTTC
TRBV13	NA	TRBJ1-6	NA	CASSESTTVFKNSPLHF	TGTGCCAGCAGCGAAAGCACTACCGTGTTTAAGAATTCACCCCTCCACTTT
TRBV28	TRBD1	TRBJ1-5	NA	CASSPPGGKRSQPQHF	TGTGCCAGCAGTCCCCCAGGGGGCAAGCGTAGTCAGCCCCAGCATTTT
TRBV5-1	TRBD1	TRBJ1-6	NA	CASSLKTPGQSSYNSPLHF	TGCGCCAGCAGCTTGAAAACGCCGGGACAGAGCTCCTATAATTCACCCCTCCACTTT
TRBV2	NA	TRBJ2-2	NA	CASSVGANTGELFF	TGTGCCAGCAGTGTAGGGGCAAACACCGGGGAGCTGTTTTTT
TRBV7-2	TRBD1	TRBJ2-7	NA	CASSLSAGGEQYF	TGTGCCAGCAGCCTCAGCGCAGGGGGCGAGCAGTACTTC
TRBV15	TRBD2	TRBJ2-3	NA	CATSPGGARGADTQYF	TGTGCCACCAGCCCCGGGGGGGCAAGGGGCGCAGATACGCAGTATTTT